The rows below give T cell receptor beta chains drawn from one sample of a study of Graves' ophthalmopathy and Graves' hyperthyroidism. TCRdb re-called the multiplex PCR reads with MiXCR, one entry per CDR3 protein. The sample has 650,000 to 900,000 distinct CDR3 sequences; approximately 40% are singletons. The sequenced material came from peripheral blood. All receptors come from an adult man with Graves' ophthalmopathy. The CDR3 runs from the conserved cysteine through the conserved F or W. D genes are given only for firm matches. Clone size is stated in some rows and not others, as once, few, many or a class when expanded.

>TRBJ2-7|TRBV20-1|.|.
CSATRDNYEQYF
TGCAGTGCTACCAGAGACAACTACGAGCAGTACTTC
>TRBJ1-1|TRBV29-1|few|TRBD1
CSASQGARNTEAFF
TGCAGCGCATCACAGGGGGCTAGGAACACTGAAGCTTTCTTT
>TRBJ1-5|TRBV25-1|many|.
CASSEGGVQPQHF
TGTGCCAGCAGTGAAGGGGGAGTTCAGCCCCAGCATTTT
>TRBJ2-7|TRBV13|.|TRBD2
CAGSLEAGGRYEQYF
TGTGCCGGCAGCTTAGAGGCGGGAGGGCGATACGAGCAGTACTTC
>TRBJ1-2|TRBV12-3/TRBV12-4|.|.
CASSFDFQGIYYGYTF
TGTGCCAGCAGTTTTGACTTCCAGGGTATTTACTATGGCTACACCTTC
>TRBJ2-7|TRBV7-8|few|.
CASSRVSPLHEQYF
TGTGCCAGCAGTCGGGTCTCGCCCCTCCACGAGCAGTACTTC
>TRBJ2-7|TRBV5-1|.|TRBD1
CANSSGQGAYEQYF
TGTGCCAACAGTTCCGGACAGGGGGCCTACGAGCAGTACTTC
>TRBJ1-1|TRBV12-3/TRBV12-4|once|.
CASGLKGPNYPITEAFF
TGTGCTAGTGGTTTGAAGGGGCCCAACTATCCGATCACTGAAGCTTTCTTT
>TRBJ2-7|TRBV10-3|.|TRBD2
CAISEGAGEQYF
TGTGCCATCAGTGAGGGAGCGGGGGAGCAGTACTTC
>TRBJ2-5|TRBV4-1|few|TRBD1
CASSHPGQGTETQYF
TGCGCCAGCAGCCACCCGGGACAGGGTACAGAGACCCAGTACTTC
>TRBJ1-5|TRBV25-1|.|.
CASSSPSGGRSQHF
TGTGCCAGCAGTTCGCCCTCGGGGGGAAGGTCCCAGCATTTT
>TRBJ2-6|TRBV19|many|TRBD1
CASSPKTGAGANVLTF
TGTGCCAGTAGTCCGAAGACAGGGGCCGGGGCCAACGTCCTGACTTTC
>TRBJ2-5|TRBV3-1|.|.
CASSNRAGNSETQYF
TGTGCCAGCAGCAACAGAGCGGGTAATTCTGAGACCCAGTACTTC
>TRBJ1-1|TRBV29-1|.|TRBD1
CSVDRSFGTEEAFF
TGCAGCGTTGACCGAAGCTTCGGGACAGAGGAAGCTTTCTTT
>TRBJ1-5|TRBV10-3|many|.
CAISDTLKTTDQPQHF
TGTGCCATCAGTGACACTCTAAAAACGACAGATCAGCCCCAGCATTTT
>TRBJ2-2|TRBV5-6|.|TRBD1
CASSFSGQGKGTGELFF
TGTGCCAGCAGCTTTTCTGGACAGGGGAAAGGCACCGGGGAGCTGTTTTTT
>TRBJ1-1|TRBV20-1|few|.
CSARDLTEAFF
TGCAGTGCTAGAGATCTTACGGAAGCTTTCTTT
>TRBJ2-7|TRBV30|many|TRBD1
CAGETGSREQYF
TGTGCCGGAGAGACAGGGTCAAGGGAGCAGTACTTC
>TRBJ2-7|TRBV7-2|.|TRBD2
CASSLVTGLASYEQYF
TGTGCCAGCAGCTTAGTGACGGGACTAGCCAGCTACGAGCAGTACTTC
>TRBJ1-5|TRBV24-1|few|.
CASSARGGDNQPQHF
TGTGCCAGCAGTGCCCGTGGGGGGGACAATCAGCCCCAGCATTTT
>TRBJ1-6|TRBV7-2|.|.
CASSGPGAPGGSPLHF
TGTGCCAGCAGCGGACCGGGAGCGCCCGGTGGGTCACCCCTCCACTTT
>TRBJ2-5|TRBV11-1|.|TRBD1
CASSLRDRPQETQYF
TGTGCCAGCAGCTTACGGGACAGGCCCCAAGAGACCCAGTACTTC
>TRBJ1-5|TRBV24-1|many|TRBD1
CATSDPGTGRNQPQHF
TGTGCCACCAGTGACCCAGGGACAGGTCGCAATCAGCCCCAGCATTTT
>TRBJ1-5|TRBV20-1|.|.
CSARDSGTYQPQHF
TGCAGTGCTAGAGATTCGGGAACGTATCAGCCCCAGCATTTT
>TRBJ1-6|TRBV25-1|.|.
CASNRLTDNSPLHF
TGTGCCAGCAACCGACTTACCGATAATTCACCCCTCCACTTT
>TRBJ1-1|TRBV29-1|many|.
CSVEDVARSIAFF
TGCAGCGTTGAAGATGTCGCACGGTCGATAGCTTTCTTT
>TRBJ2-7|TRBV2|many|TRBD1
CASSVRSGQGVEQYF
TGTGCCAGCAGTGTTAGATCGGGACAGGGCGTCGAGCAGTACTTC
>TRBJ1-5|TRBV7-8|many|.
CASSLETSNNQPQHF
TGTGCCAGCAGCTTAGAGACATCGAACAATCAGCCCCAGCATTTT
>TRBJ1-6|TRBV9|.|.
CASSEVVRQMNNSPLHF
TGTGCCAGCAGTGAAGTAGTAAGGCAGATGAATAATTCACCCCTCCACTTT
>TRBJ1-1|TRBV10-3|.|.
CAISYSRENTEAFF
TGTGCCATCAGTTACAGCAGGGAGAACACTGAAGCTTTCTTT
>TRBJ1-1|TRBV24-1|few|TRBD1
CATRGGRGTEAFF
TGTGCCACCAGAGGGGGCAGGGGCACTGAAGCTTTCTTT
>TRBJ2-7|TRBV5-1|few|.
CASSLAIAYEQYF
TGCGCCAGCAGCTTGGCCATCGCCTACGAGCAGTACTTC
>TRBJ1-6|TRBV20-1|.|TRBD1
CSARDRRNSPLHF
TGCAGTGCCCGGGACAGGCGAAATTCACCCCTCCACTTT
>TRBJ1-6|TRBV7-2|few|.
CASSLAPRGTSSYNSPLHF
TGTGCCAGCAGCTTAGCTCCAAGGGGCACAAGCTCCTATAATTCACCCCTCCACTTT
>TRBJ2-5|TRBV24-1|many|TRBD2
CATSDLGSGSETQYF
TGTGCCACCAGTGATTTGGGTAGCGGGAGCGAGACCCAGTACTTC
>TRBJ2-5|TRBV6-1|.|.
CATGRRNPPRETQYF
TGTGCGACAGGCAGGAGGAACCCCCCAAGAGAGACCCAGTACTTC
>TRBJ2-5|TRBV3-1|.|TRBD2
CASSHPSGDQETQYF
TGTGCCAGCAGCCATCCTAGCGGAGACCAAGAGACCCAGTACTTC
>TRBJ1-4|TRBV3-1|.|TRBD1
CASSQVVRDRDEKLFF
TGTGCCAGCAGCCAAGTGGTCCGGGACAGGGATGAAAAACTGTTTTTT
>TRBJ1-5|TRBV29-1|.|TRBD1
CGVGQGMQPQHF
TGCGGCGTCGGACAGGGGATGCAGCCCCAGCATTTT
>TRBJ2-6|TRBV2|.|.
CATSGDPPRSGANVLTF
TGTGCCACGTCGGGGGACCCCCCTCGGTCTGGGGCCAACGTCCTGACTTTC
>TRBJ1-4|TRBV10-3|.|.
CASSVSLSATNEKLFF
TGTGCCAGCAGTGTCTCCCTGTCAGCAACTAATGAAAAACTGTTTTTT
>TRBJ1-4|TRBV2|.|TRBD1
CASSEVRGSEKLFF
TGTGCCAGCAGTGAGGTCAGGGGGAGTGAAAAACTGTTTTTT
>TRBJ1-2|TRBV2|.|.
CASSGTGNNYGYTF
TGTGCCAGCAGTGGAACAGGGAACAACTATGGCTACACCTTC
>TRBJ1-1|TRBV29-1|.|TRBD1
CSVQEGATEAFF
TGCAGCGTTCAGGAGGGGGCCACTGAAGCTTTCTTT
>TRBJ1-1|TRBV29-1|many|TRBD1
CSVGGGSEAFF
TGCAGCGTGGGAGGGGGCTCTGAAGCTTTCTTT
>TRBJ2-3|TRBV29-1|many|TRBD1
CSVEDRDRGTDTQYF
TGCAGCGTTGAAGACCGGGACAGGGGCACAGATACGCAGTATTTT
>TRBJ1-1|TRBV29-1|once|.
CSVLKDQNTEAFF
TGCAGCGTCCTCAAGGACCAAAACACTGAAGCTTTCTTT
>TRBJ2-7|TRBV10-3|many|TRBD2
CAIRSSGGPTYEQYF
TGTGCCATCAGGTCGAGCGGGGGCCCAACCTACGAGCAGTACTTC
>TRBJ2-7|TRBV7-2|many|TRBD2
CASSTTSGGTYEQYF
TGTGCCAGCAGCACCACTAGCGGGGGCACCTACGAGCAGTACTTC
>TRBJ2-5|TRBV7-3|.|.
CASSRGAGRPGTQYF
TGTGCCAGCAGCCGCGGAGCAGGCCGGCCCGGGACCCAGTACTTC
>TRBJ1-1|TRBV20-1|few|TRBD1
CSASPGGLEAFF
TGCAGTGCTTCACCAGGGGGGCTGGAAGCTTTCTTT
>TRBJ1-2|TRBV5-6|many|.
CASSLASRRDGYTF
TGTGCCAGCAGCTTGGCTAGCAGGAGGGATGGCTACACCTTC
>TRBJ2-5|TRBV5-8|few|.
CASRTWGQETQYF
TGTGCCAGCAGGACATGGGGGCAAGAGACCCAGTACTTC
>TRBJ2-5|TRBV10-3|few|.
CASSYSIGGETQYF
TGTGCCAGCAGTTACTCGATCGGAGGAGAGACCCAGTACTTC
>TRBJ2-1|TRBV29-1|.|.
CSVVWGYNEQFF
TGCAGCGTCGTCTGGGGATACAATGAGCAGTTCTTC
>TRBJ2-6|TRBV7-9|many|TRBD1
CASSYLPGTGLSSGANVLTF
TGTGCCAGCAGCTACCTGCCGGGGACAGGGCTCAGCTCTGGGGCCAACGTCCTGACTTTC
>TRBJ2-5|TRBV2|many|.
CASSFITGSETQYF
TGTGCCAGCAGCTTCATCACAGGGTCGGAGACCCAGTACTTC